The 18 T cell receptor beta chains below come from one sample, sequenced in a study of T cells in women clearing cervical HPV infection. Clones were read by immunoSEQ multiplex PCR, and TCRdb kept only the in-frame ones, dropping some. The table lists around 41,000 clones, with 7.6% in the top ten. The sequenced sample was blood buffy coat. All receptors come from a woman between 18 and 70 years old with a cervical HPV16 infection that either progressed to CIN3+ or cleared (not recorded which).

Points on this clone: From the germline J gene comes the end of the CDR3, since the read stops 3 residues before it. The chain has TRBV20-1 and TRBJ1-5; possible D gene TRBD1, 5 bases. This CDR3 region has 15 residues. Germline V lookup: CDR1 DFQATT, CDR2 SNEGSKA (reference sequence). Deletions cut 6 bases from V and 0 bases from J, with 15 bases between. CDR3 DNA, as far as it was read: TGCAGTGCCGGAAGCGGGGGACTTAGCAATCAGCCC. The encoded protein is CSAGSGGLSNQP. The whole CDR3 protein is CSAGSGGLSNQPQHF.

On this clone: The CDR3 end lies 3 residues beyond the end of the read and is filled in from the germline J gene. The J gene is TRBJ2-7, the V gene TRBV10-3; possible D gene TRBD1, 7 bases. Trimming took 7 bases from V and 2 from J, leaving 15 bases between them. Germline CDR1 reads ENHRY; CDR2 reads SYGVKD. The CDR3 runs 14 residues. The sequenced part of the CDR3 DNA is TGTGCCATCAAAGAGGAGGGGGCGGCCTACGAG. Translating gives CAIKEEGAAYE. The whole CDR3 reads CAIKEEGAAYEQYF.

On this clone itself: The CDR3 end falls 3 residues outside the read, so it is completed with the germline J gene. The chain uses TRBV6-1 and TRBJ2-1; the match to TRBD1 covers 8 bases. Germline V lookup: CDR1 MNHNS, CDR2 SASEGT. V lost 4 bases to trimming and J lost 2 bases; unmatched junction nucleotides: 4. The length of the CDR3 is 15 residues. CDR3 DNA (partial): TGTGCCAGCAGTGTAGGACAGGGTGCCTACAATGAG. Amino acid sequence: CASSVGQGAYNE. The whole CDR3 sequence is CASSVGQGAYNEQFF.

Note on this clone: The CDR3 goes on 3 residues after the read ends, and that part is filled in from the germline J gene. The chain recombines TRBV7-6 with TRBJ2-1, with TRBD2 matching 8 bases. V lost 5 bases, J lost 2 bases, and 11 bases stayed unmatched. Germline CDR1 SGHVS, CDR2 FNYEAQ. The CDR3 loop spans 17 amino acids. This CDR3 reads CASSPRSTSGPYNEQFF. The covered CDR3 bases are TGTGCCAGCAGCCCTAGGTCTACTAGCGGCCCCTACAATGAG.

Concerning this clone: Coverage ceases 3 residues before the CDR3 finishes, and the germline J gene fills in the end. This chain connects TRBV6-1 to TRBJ1-2; the match to TRBD1 covers 8 bases. From germline, CDR1 is MNHNS and CDR2 SASEGT. The CDR3 is 13 amino acids. The trim removed 3 bases at V and 5 bases at J, leaving 2 bases unmatched. The CDR3 region is CASSDRGPYGYTF. CDR3 bases read: TGTGCCAGCAGTGACAGGGGGCCTTATGGC.

On this clone itself: The CDR3 end falls 3 residues outside the read, so it is completed with the germline J gene. This sequence joins TRBV20-1 and TRBJ2-4, with D possibly TRBD1 on 6 matching bases. Trimming stripped 5 bases from V and 6 bases from J, with 14 bases between. Germline assignment: CDR1 DFQATT and CDR2 SNEGSKA (reference sequence). CDR3 length: 13 amino acids. The covered CDR3 bases are TGCAGTGCTCACCAGGGGCTAGGAAACATT. This sequence encodes CSAHQGLGNI. The entire CDR3 reads CSAHQGLGNIQYF.

On this clone itself: Read data end 3 residues before the CDR3 end; the end is taken from the germline J gene. The V gene is TRBV9, the J gene TRBJ2-3; D gene uncertain. The V end lost 0 bases, the J end lost 2 bases, and 10 bases lay between the germline ends. Germline CDR1 reads SGDLS; CDR2 reads YYNGEE. The CDR3 loop spans 15 amino acids. CDR3 bases read: TGTGCCAGCAGCGTAGCCCCATCTATCACAGATACG. It is translated as CASSVAPSITDT. The whole CDR3 sequence reads CASSVAPSITDTQYF.

To note about this clone: From the germline J gene comes the end of the CDR3, since the read stops 3 residues before it. The chain is built from TRBV7-9 and TRBJ1-2; TRBD1 is a possible D gene (5 bases). The length of the CDR3 is 14 residues. Germline V gives CDR1 SEHNR, CDR2 FQNEAQ (reference sequence). With 4 bases removed from V and 3 bases from J, the gap between germline ends came to 12 bases. The CDR3 region is CASSSQGKDYGYTF. The DNA read from the CDR3 is TGTGCCAGCAGCTCCCAGGGAAAGGACTATGGC.

To note about this clone: The CDR3 extends 3 residues past the end of the read, so its final part is completed from the germline J gene. This rearrangement joins TRBV20-1 to TRBJ2-3; 9 bases are a match to TRBD1. Germline CDR1 and CDR2: DFQATT and SNEGSKA (reference sequence). The CDR3 runs to 15 residues. The V and J ends lost 6 bases and 6 bases, in that order; junction bases with no gene match: 13. The CDR3 bases that were read are TGCAGTGCCAACCGGGACAGGGACCCACTGGATACG. Translation: CSANRDRDPLDT. Given in full, the CDR3 is CSANRDRDPLDTQYF.

With regard to this clone: With the read ending 3 residues before the CDR3 end, the germline J gene is used to fill in that end. The chain uses TRBV19 and TRBJ2-7; D perhaps matches TRBD2 (6 bases). Germline CDR1 LNHDA, CDR2 SQIVND (reference sequence). Trimming removed 7 bases at V and 3 bases at J, with 19 bases between. CDR3 length equals 15 residues. CDR3 residues: CASTNRRGGSYEQYF. CDR3 DNA (partial): TGTGCCAGTACCAACCGGAGGGGAGGCAGCTACGAG.

On this clone: The CDR3 extends 3 residues past the end of the read, so its final part is completed from the germline J gene. The J gene is TRBJ1-4, the V gene TRBV10-3, with a tentative D call TRBD1 (5 bases). The V end lost 10 bases, the J end lost 8 bases, and 14 bases lay between the germline ends. CDR1 and CDR2 from the germline V gene are ENHRY and SYGVKD. The CDR3 is made up of 12 amino acids. The CDR3 reads CATRQPDEKLFF. The covered CDR3 bases are TGTGCCACCCGACAGCCTGACGAAAAA.

In the case of this clone: Read data end 3 residues before the CDR3 end; the end is taken from the germline J gene. V and J are TRBV19 and TRBJ1-5; unclear D gene. The V and J ends lost 4 bases and 2 bases respectively, with 9 bases between them. From germline, CDR1 is LNHDA and CDR2 SQIVND (reference sequence). This CDR3 is built from 14 residues. Incomplete CDR3 DNA: TGTGCCAGTAGTACGGGGTTTGGCAATCAGCCC. Translating it yields CASSTGFGNQP. The complete CDR3 reads CASSTGFGNQPQHF.

Concerning this clone: The read is 3 residues too short to cover the CDR3 end, so that end is filled in from the germline J gene. The J gene is TRBJ1-3, the V gene TRBV2, with D perhaps matching TRBD1 (5 bases). The length of the CDR3 is 15 residues. Per germline, CDR1 SNHLY and CDR2 FYNNEI. The V and J ends lost 6 bases and 4 bases respectively, with 16 bases between them. CDR3 DNA (partial): TGTGCCAGCAGCGCTGGTGTGGGGCTCGGAAACACC. Residues: CASSAGVGLGNT. The whole CDR3 is CASSAGVGLGNTIYF.

Comments on this clone: The observed sequence ends 3 residues before the CDR3 terminus, with the missing tail filled in from the germline J gene. The rearrangement uses TRBV4-1 and TRBJ1-2; a weak D match, TRBD1 (6 bases). Germline CDR1 MGHRA, CDR2 YSYEKL. Trimming removed 0 bases at V and 2 bases at J, with 10 bases between. This CDR3 spans 15 amino acids. CDR3 region: CASSQDPGQNYGYTF. The sequenced CDR3 bases are TGCGCCAGCAGCCAAGATCCGGGACAAAACTATGGC.

Notes on this clone: The CDR3 end falls 3 residues outside the read, so it is completed with the germline J gene. V gene TRBV18 combines with J gene TRBJ2-7; 10 nucleotides agree with TRBD2. Germline V lookup: CDR1 KGHSH, CDR2 LQKENI. The CDR3 runs to 16 residues. V lost 2 bases, J lost 2 bases, and 6 bases stayed unmatched. The CDR3 sequence: CASSPADGLAAYEQYF. The CDR3 DNA, read in part, is TGTGCCAGCTCACCAGCAGATGGACTAGCGGCCTACGAG.

About this clone itself: One end of the junction does not line up with germline, which may come from a read error. The CDR3 goes on 3 residues after the read ends, and that part is filled in from the germline J gene. J is TRBJ2-7 and V is TRBV10-3; no definite D call. Germline assignment: CDR1 ENHRY and CDR2 SYGVKD. This CDR3 has 13 residues. The CDR3 sequence: CASSESASYEQYF. The sequenced part of the CDR3 DNA is TGTGCCAGCAGTGAGTCGGCTTCCTACGAG.

In regard to this clone: The read terminates 3 residues ahead of where the CDR3 ends, so the germline J gene completes it. The genes are TRBV28 and TRBJ2-1; TRBD1 matches at 7 bases. The CDR3 totals 13 residues. Germline V gives CDR1 MDHEN, CDR2 SYDVKM. After removal of 5 bases from V and 4 bases from J, the junction contained 2 bases not matched to a gene. The CDR3 reads CASSKTGYNEQFF. The sequenced part of the CDR3 DNA is TGTGCCAGCAGTAAGACAGGGTACAATGAG.

With regard to this clone: The read gets to within 3 residues of the CDR3 end, and the germline J gene fills in the rest. The rearrangement joins TRBV28 to TRBJ1-4; the D gene is possibly TRBD1 (5 bases). The V end was cut by 7 bases, the J end by 6 bases, with 15 bases between. Germline lookup yields CDR1 MDHEN and CDR2 SYDVKM. The CDR3 covers 14 residues. This CDR3 is CASNRDRLDEKLFF. Incomplete CDR3 DNA: TGTGCCAGCAACAGAGACAGACTTGATGAAAAA.